Included here is one T cell receptor beta chain sequence, with context. The sample comes from a study of OX40 agonist ivuxolimab in advanced cancers. TCRdb keeps only in-frame clones here, not all; method: immunoSEQ multiplex PCR. The table has about 66,000 clones, 86% seen once. Looked up from germline, CDR1 is SGHTA and CDR2 is FQGTGA. The V end lost 2 bases, the J end lost 3 bases, and 12 bases lay between the germline ends. This CDR3 spans 15 amino acids. The chain uses TRBV7-3 and TRBJ2-3; D perhaps matches TRBD2 (5 bases). The sequencing used CD4+ or CD8+ T cells sorted from blood, collected in a trial of the OX40 agonist ivuxolimab. This TCR derives from an adult with an advanced solid tumor such as melanoma, head and neck, liver or kidney cancer. DNA for the CDR3: TGTGCCAGCAGCTTACGGGGAATGGGTACAGATACGCAGTATTTT. Its translation is CASSLRGMGTDTQYF.